This TCR beta chain was documented in a study of blood T cell repertoires in COVID-19 (dated by TCRdb to about 2020). Concerning the study at large: The collaborator samples originated in the United States, Italy and Spain and spanned the acute and convalescent phases of COVID-19. Where HLA class I and class II types were available, the types were taken from metadata supplied by the sample provider, not from assay-based typing. Subjects who had been exposed to COVID-19, were actively infected with it, or had recovered from it provided the deeply sampled blood TCRbeta repertoires that made up the dataset. The samples were drawn from the first 160 participants of the ongoing ImmuneRACE study and from 1,254 subjects provided by 6 global collaborators. The sample metadata nearly always contained a de-identified subject ID, COVID-19 status, age in years and sex. A freely available public database, intended as a resource for researchers studying the immune response to SARS-CoV-2, is where the repertoires were released. The prospective study material was composed of cDNA or gDNA derived from T cells, B-cell-depleted T cells, or PBMCs.

In the case of this clone: The antigen this receptor binds is unknown. No much larger clonotype is one base removed from it; base qualities were not supplied.

In the prospective study, participants were roughly 18 to 100 years old, resided in 20 to 30 geographic areas of the United States, and were enrolled through a virtual design. Cohort assignment in the prospective study relied on participant-reported clinical history from a screening survey and a study questionnaire. Recovered participants in ImmuneRACE Cohort 3 were defined as having two consecutive negative NP/OP PCR tests, clearance from a healthcare professional, or resolution of symptoms. In the prospective study, whole blood, serum and a nasopharyngeal or oropharyngeal swab were collected from each participant by mobile phlebotomists. Prospective study participants could optionally give additional blood draws and questionnaires over an approximately two-month period. Before DNA extraction, blood samples from the prospective study were shipped at room temperature or frozen. TCRbeta CDR3 regions were amplified from genomic DNA by means of the immunoSEQ Assay, a bias-controlled multiplex PCR. Under the source paper's analysis protocol: Nucleated cell counts per sample were estimated from amplification of reference gene primers within the assay. To quantify the absolute abundance of each unique TCRbeta CDR3 rearrangement, sequence reads were collapsed and filtered. For each sample, productive Simpson clonality was calculated by taking the square root of Simpson's diversity index across productive rearrangements. TCRdb mirrors the immuneACCESS table, restricted to in-frame sequences. Some clones are absent from its copies; in checked studies, under half trace to an unresolved V gene, and the reason for the others is unknown. That table supplies the V and J calls and clone size; D and trimming were determined from the DNA. This sample comprises hundreds of thousands of clones, around 87% of them detected only once. Of the sample, roughly 1.1% falls within the top ten clones.

Overall study results and their limits: The amount of clinical and demographic metadata varied by source and participant and was provided uncurated.

Cut back by 4 bases and 4 bases, the V and J ends lie 17 bases apart. The CDR3 has 16 amino acids, counting the end cysteine and phenylalanine. The only DNA kept is the CDR3, 48 bases in frame from the first base. Per the germline V gene, SGHVS is the CDR1 and FNYEAQ is the CDR2. The source of this sequence is a man aged 30 to 45 who had recovered from COVID-19. The V gene is TRBV7-6 and the J gene is TRBJ2-1, and the D gene may be TRBD2, 6 bases matching. Sequencing was performed on PBMCs or T cells enriched from blood (not recorded which). The CDR3 sequence is CASSYISSGPYNEQFF. The DNA sequence reads TGTGCCAGCAGCTATATCTCCAGCGGGCCGTACAATGAGCAGTTCTTC.